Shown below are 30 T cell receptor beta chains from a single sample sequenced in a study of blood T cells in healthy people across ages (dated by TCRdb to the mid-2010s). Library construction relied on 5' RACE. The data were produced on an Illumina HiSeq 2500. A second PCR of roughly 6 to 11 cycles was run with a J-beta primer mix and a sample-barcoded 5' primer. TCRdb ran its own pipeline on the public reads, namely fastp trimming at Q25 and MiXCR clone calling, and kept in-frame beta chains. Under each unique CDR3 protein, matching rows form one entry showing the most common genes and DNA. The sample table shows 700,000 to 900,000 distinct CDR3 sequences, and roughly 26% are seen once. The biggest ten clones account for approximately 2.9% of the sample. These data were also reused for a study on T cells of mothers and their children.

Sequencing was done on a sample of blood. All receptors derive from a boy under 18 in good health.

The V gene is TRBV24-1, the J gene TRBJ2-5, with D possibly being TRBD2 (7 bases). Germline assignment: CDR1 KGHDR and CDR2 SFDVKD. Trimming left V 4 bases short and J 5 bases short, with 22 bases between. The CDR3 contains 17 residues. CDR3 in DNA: TGTGCCACCAGTGACCCTCCACCACCGGGGGGCTCGGAGACCCAGTACTTC. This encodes CATSDPPPPGGSETQYF.

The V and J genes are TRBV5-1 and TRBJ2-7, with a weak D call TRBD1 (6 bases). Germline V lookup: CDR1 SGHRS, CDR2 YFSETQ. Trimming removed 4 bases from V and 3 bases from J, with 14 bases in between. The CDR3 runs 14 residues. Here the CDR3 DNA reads TGCGCCAGCAGCCAAGAAACAGGGTTCTACGAGCAGTACTTC. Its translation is CASSQETGFYEQYF.

The DNA for the CDR3 is TGTGCCAGCAGTTTAGGTCGGGGCATAACCGGGGCCAACGTCCTGACTTTC. Residues: CASSLGRGITGANVLTF. The chain is built from TRBV12-3 or TRBV12-4 and TRBJ2-6; possibly TRBD1 or TRBD2 for D (5 bases each). The germline V and J ends were trimmed by 1 base and 4 bases, with 14 bases remaining between them. This CDR3 region has 17 residues.

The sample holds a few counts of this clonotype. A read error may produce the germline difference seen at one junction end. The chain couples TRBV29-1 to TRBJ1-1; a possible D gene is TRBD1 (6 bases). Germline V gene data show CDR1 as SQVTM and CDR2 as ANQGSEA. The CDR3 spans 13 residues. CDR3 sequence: CSVAGQRNTEAFF. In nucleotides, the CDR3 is TGCAGCGTGGCGGGACAAAGGAACACTGAAGCCTTCTTT.

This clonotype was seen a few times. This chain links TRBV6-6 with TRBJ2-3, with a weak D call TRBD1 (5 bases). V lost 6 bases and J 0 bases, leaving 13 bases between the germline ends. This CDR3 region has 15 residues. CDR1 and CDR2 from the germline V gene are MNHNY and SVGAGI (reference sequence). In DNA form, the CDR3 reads TGTGCCAGCAGAAACGACAGATCTAGCACAGATACGCAGTATTTT. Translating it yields CASRNDRSSTDTQYF.

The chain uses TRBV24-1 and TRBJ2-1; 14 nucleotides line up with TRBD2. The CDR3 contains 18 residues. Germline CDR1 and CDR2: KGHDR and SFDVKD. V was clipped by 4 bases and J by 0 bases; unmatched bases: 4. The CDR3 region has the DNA TGTGCCACCAGTGACGTGGGACTAGCGGGGGCCTCCTACAATGAGCAGTTCTTC. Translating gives CATSDVGLAGASYNEQFF.

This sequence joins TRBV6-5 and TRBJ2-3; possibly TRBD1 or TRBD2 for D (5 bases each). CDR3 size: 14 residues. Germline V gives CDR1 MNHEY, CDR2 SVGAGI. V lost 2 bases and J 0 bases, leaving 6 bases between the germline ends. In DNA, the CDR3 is TGTGCCAGCAGTTACAGGGACAGCACAGATACGCAGTATTTT. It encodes CASSYRDSTDTQYF.

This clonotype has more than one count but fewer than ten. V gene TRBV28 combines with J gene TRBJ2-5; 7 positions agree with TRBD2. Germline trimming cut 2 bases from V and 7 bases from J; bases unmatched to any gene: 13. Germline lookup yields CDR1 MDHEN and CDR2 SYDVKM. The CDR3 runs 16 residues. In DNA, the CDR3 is TGTGCCAGCAGTTTAAGGGGAGGGTCCGGGGGAGGGACCCAGTACTTC. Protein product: CASSLRGGSGGGTQYF.

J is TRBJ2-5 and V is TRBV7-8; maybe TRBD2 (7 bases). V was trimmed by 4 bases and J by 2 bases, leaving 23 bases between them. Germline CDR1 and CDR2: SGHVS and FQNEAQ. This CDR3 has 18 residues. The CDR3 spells CASSSPGGQGESQETQYF. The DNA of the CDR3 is TGTGCCAGCAGCTCCCCGGGGGGACAAGGGGAGTCTCAAGAGACCCAGTACTTC.

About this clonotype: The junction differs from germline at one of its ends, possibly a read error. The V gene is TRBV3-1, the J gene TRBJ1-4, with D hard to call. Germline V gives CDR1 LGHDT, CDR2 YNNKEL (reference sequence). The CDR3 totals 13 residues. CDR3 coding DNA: TGTGCCAGCAGCTTACCGCCTGGGATGGAACTGTTCTTT. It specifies CASSLPPGMELFF.

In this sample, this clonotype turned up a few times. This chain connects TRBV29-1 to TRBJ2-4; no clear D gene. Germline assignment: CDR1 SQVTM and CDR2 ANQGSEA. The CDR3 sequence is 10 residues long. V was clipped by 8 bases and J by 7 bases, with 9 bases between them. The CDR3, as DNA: TGCAGCACCTTAGAGAACATTCAGTACTTC. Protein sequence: CSTLENIQYF.

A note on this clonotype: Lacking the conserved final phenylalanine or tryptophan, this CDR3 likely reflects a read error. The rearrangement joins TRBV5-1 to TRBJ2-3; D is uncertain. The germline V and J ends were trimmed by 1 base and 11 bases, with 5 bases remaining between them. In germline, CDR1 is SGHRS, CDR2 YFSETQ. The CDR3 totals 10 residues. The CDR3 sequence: CASSLWVQYS. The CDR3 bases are TGCGCCAGCAGCTTGTGGGTGCAGTATTCT.

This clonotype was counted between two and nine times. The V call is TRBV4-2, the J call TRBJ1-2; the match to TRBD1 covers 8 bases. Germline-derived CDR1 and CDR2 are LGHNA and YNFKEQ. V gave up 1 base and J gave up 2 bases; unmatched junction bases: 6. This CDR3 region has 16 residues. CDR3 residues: CASSQGRQGTNYGYTF. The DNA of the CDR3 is TGTGCCAGCAGCCAAGGGAGACAGGGGACCAACTATGGCTACACCTTC.

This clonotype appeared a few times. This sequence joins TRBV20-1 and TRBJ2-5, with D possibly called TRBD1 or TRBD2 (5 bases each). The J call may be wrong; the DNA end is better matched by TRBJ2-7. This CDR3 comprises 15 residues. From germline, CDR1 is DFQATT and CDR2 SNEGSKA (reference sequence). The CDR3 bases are TGCAGTGCTAGAGACCGGGACCATCATCCCTACGAGCAGTACTTC. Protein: CSARDRDHHPYEQYF.

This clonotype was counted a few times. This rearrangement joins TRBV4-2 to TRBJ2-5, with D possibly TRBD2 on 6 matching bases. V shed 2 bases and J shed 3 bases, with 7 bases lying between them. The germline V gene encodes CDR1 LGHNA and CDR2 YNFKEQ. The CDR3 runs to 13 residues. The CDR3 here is CASSQRTKETQYF. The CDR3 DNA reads TGTGCCAGCAGCCAACGGACTAAAGAGACCCAGTACTTC.

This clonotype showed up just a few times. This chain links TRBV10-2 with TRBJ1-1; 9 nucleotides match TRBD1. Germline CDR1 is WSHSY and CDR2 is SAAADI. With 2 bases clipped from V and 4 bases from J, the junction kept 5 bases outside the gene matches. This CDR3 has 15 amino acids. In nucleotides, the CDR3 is TGCGCCAGCAGTGAGGGGACAGGGTTAGTCACTGAAGCTTTCTTT. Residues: CASSEGTGLVTEAFF.

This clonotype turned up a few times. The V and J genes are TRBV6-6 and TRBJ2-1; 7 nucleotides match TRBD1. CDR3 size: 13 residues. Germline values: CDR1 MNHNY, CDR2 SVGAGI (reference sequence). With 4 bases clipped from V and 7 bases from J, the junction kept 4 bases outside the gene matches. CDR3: CASSSDRPNEQFF. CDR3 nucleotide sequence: TGTGCCAGCAGTTCGGACAGGCCGAATGAGCAGTTCTTC.

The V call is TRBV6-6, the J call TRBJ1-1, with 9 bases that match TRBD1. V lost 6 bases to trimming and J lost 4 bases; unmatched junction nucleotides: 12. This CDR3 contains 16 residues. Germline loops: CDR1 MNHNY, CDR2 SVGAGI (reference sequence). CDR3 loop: CASSKGPGQGGTEAFF. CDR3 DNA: TGTGCCAGCAGCAAGGGTCCGGGACAGGGAGGCACTGAAGCTTTCTTT.

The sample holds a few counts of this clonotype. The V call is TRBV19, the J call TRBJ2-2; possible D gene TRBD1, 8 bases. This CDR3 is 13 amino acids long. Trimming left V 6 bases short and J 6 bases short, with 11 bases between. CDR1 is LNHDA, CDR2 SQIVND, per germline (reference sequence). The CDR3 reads CASRQGGAGELFF. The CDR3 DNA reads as TGTGCCAGTAGACAGGGGGGGGCCGGGGAGCTGTTTTTT.

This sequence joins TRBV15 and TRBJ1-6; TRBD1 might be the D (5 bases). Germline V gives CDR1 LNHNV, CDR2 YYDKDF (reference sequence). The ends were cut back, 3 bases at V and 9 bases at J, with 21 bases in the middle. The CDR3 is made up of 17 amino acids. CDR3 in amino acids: CATSRKPTGFYGSPLHF. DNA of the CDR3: TGTGCCACCAGCAGGAAACCCACAGGTTTCTATGGTTCACCCCTCCACTTT.

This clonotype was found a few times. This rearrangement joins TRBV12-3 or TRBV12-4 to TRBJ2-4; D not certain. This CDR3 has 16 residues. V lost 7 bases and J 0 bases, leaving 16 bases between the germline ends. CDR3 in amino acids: CASTHNFDLAKNIQYF. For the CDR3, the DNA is TGTGCCAGCACTCACAATTTTGACCTAGCCAAAAACATTCAGTACTTC.

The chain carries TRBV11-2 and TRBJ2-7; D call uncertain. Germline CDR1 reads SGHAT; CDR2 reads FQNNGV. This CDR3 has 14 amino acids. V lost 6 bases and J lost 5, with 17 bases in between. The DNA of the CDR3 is TGTGCCAGCAGTTATGATGGACCTCTGAACGAGCAGTACTTC. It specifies CASSYDGPLNEQYF.

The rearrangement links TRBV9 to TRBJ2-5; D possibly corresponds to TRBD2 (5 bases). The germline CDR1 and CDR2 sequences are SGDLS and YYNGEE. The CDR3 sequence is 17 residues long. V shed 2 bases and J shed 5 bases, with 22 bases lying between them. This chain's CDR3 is CASSVFPADPFFETQYF. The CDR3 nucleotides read TGTGCCAGCAGCGTCTTTCCAGCGGACCCTTTTTTTGAGACCCAGTACTTC.

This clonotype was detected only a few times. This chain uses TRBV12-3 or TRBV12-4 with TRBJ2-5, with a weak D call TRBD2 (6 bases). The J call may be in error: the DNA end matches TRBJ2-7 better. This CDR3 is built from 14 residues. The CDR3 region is CASRPGTPGHEQYF. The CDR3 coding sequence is TGTGCCAGCAGACCCGGGACTCCGGGCCACGAGCAGTACTTC.

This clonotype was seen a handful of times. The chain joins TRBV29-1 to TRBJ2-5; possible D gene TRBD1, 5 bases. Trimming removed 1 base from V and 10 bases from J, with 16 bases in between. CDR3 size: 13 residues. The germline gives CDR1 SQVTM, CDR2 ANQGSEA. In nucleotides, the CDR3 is TGCAGCGTTGAAGCCACCAGGGCCGGTGACCAGTACTTC. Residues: CSVEATRAGDQYF.

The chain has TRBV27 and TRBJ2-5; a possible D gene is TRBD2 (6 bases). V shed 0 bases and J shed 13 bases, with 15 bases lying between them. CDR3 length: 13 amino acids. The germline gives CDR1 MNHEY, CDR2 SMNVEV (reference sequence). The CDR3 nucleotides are TGTGCCAGCAGTTTATCGAACGGAGGGCACACGTACTTC. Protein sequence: CASSLSNGGHTYF.

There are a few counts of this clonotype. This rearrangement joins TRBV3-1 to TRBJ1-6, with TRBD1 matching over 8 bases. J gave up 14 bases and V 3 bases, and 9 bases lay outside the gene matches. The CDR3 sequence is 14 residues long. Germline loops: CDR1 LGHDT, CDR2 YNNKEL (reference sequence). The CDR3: CASSQGTGVGALHF. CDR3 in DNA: TGTGCCAGCAGCCAGGGGACAGGAGTGGGGGCCCTCCACTTT.

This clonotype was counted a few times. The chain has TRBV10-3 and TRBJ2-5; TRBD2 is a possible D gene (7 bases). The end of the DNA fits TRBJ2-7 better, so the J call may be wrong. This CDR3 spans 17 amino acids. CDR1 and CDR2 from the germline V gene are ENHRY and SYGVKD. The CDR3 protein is CAISDGGGRGKTYEQYF. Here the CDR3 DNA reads TGTGCCATCAGTGATGGGGGGGGGCGGGGAAAGACCTACGAGCAGTACTTC.

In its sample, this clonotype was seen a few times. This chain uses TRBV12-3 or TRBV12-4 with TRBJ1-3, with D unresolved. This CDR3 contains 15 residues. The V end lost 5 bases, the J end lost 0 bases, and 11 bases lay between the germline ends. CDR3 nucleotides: TGTGCCAGCAGTCCGGACGGAGACTCTGGAAACACCATATATTTT. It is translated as CASSPDGDSGNTIYF.

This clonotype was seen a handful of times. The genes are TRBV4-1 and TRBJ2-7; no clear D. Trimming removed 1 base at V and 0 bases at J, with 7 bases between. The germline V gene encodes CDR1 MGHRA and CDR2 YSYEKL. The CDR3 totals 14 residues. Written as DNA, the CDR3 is TGCGCCAGCAGCCAAGCGGAAATCTCCTACGAGCAGTACTTC. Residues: CASSQAEISYEQYF.